The 18 T cell receptor beta chains listed next were all sequenced from one sample in a study of cytomegalovirus exposure and HLA in healthy donors. Primers: 60 Vbeta forward and 13 Jbeta reverse. Method: immunoSEQ multiplex PCR; TCRdb's copy keeps in-frame clones and lacks some. The sample lists over 150,000 clones, roughly 75% occurring once. The sample taken for sequencing was PBMCs. Receptors originate from a male donor in good health and CMV-seronegative.

This clone showed up just once. This chain joins TRBV11-1 and TRBJ2-1, with 11 nucleotides matching TRBD2. Germline V gene lookup returns CDR1 SGHAT and CDR2 FQDESV (reference sequence). The CDR3 loop spans 16 amino acids. V was pared by 0 bases and J by 9 bases, with 7 bases of the junction left unmatched. The CDR3 bases are TGTGCCAGCAGCTTAGCGGTGTCTAGCGGGAGGTCTGAGCAGTTCTTC. Translated, it gives CASSLAVSSGRSEQFF.

The V call is TRBV4-2, the J call TRBJ1-2; 11 bases fit TRBD1. There are 17 residues in the CDR3. The germline V gene encodes CDR1 LGHNA and CDR2 YNFKEQ. Trimming removed 5 bases from V and 6 bases from J; junction bases left unmatched: 14. CDR3 sequence reads: CASSGRDRGSIGDGYTF. The CDR3 coding sequence is TGTGCCAGCAGCGGCCGGGACAGGGGGTCCATCGGGGATGGCTACACCTTC.

The sample holds a few counts of this clone. The chain combines TRBV11-2 with TRBJ2-1; TRBD2 is a possible D gene (8 bases). The CDR3 contains 16 residues. Germline CDR1 is SGHAT and CDR2 is FQNNGV. V was pared by 6 bases and J by 5 bases, with 20 bases between. DNA for the CDR3: TGTGCCAGCAGTCAGGGGGGGCGGGGGGCCAACAATGAGCAGTTCTTC. It codes for CASSQGGRGANNEQFF.

The chain combines TRBV9 with TRBJ2-1; possibly TRBD2 for D (5 bases). V lost 2 bases and J lost 0, with 12 bases in between. The CDR3 runs to 16 residues. Per germline, CDR1 SGDLS and CDR2 YYNGEE. In nucleotides, the CDR3 is TGTGCCAGCAGCGTTCAGAGCGGACGCTCCTACAATGAGCAGTTCTTC. Residues: CASSVQSGRSYNEQFF. Combining the CDR3 with reference TRBV9 and TRBJ2-1 gives the whole variable domain DSGVTQTPKHLITATGQRVTLRCSPRSGDLSVYWYQQSLDQGLQFLIQYYNGEERAKGNILERFSAQQFPDLHSELNLSSLELGDSALYFCASSVQSGRSYNEQFFGPGTRLTVL.

V gene TRBV5-4 combines with J gene TRBJ2-2, with 8 bases fitting TRBD2. After removal of 1 base from V and 4 bases from J, the junction contained 3 bases not matched to a gene. Germline-derived CDR1 and CDR2 are SGHNT and YYREEE (reference sequence). This CDR3 comprises 15 residues. The CDR3 DNA reads TGTGCCAGCAGCTTGACTAGCGGAGCCACCGGGGAGCTGTTTTTT. This encodes CASSLTSGATGELFF.

The chain combines TRBV4-1 with TRBJ2-7; 8 bases align to TRBD2. This CDR3 spans 15 amino acids. Germline V lookup: CDR1 MGHRA, CDR2 YSYEKL. Trimming took 2 bases from V and 6 from J; bases not matched to a gene: 9. The CDR3 sequence: CASSQTERGSLEQYF. As DNA, the CDR3 is TGCGCCAGCAGCCAAACGGAGCGGGGGTCGCTCGAGCAGTACTTC.

As for this clone: Other DNA sequences of this sample code for an identical CDR3. The chain couples TRBV9 to TRBJ1-1; the D is unclear. This CDR3 contains 14 residues. Trimming stripped 0 bases from V and 3 bases from J, with 9 bases between. Germline V gene data show CDR1 as SGDLS and CDR2 as YYNGEE. This CDR3 is CASSVVRSDTEAFF. CDR3 in DNA: TGTGCCAGCAGCGTAGTGCGGAGTGACACTGAAGCTTTCTTT.

The V gene is TRBV5-1, the J gene TRBJ2-3, with 9 bases matching TRBD2. V trimming: 6 bases; J trimming: 1 base; junction bases outside the gene matches: 0. The germline CDR1 and CDR2 sequences are SGHRS and YFSETQ. This CDR3 comprises 13 residues. The CDR3 DNA sequence: TGCGCCAGCAAGCGGGGGGGCACAGATACGCAGTATTTT. Its translation: CASKRGGTDTQYF.

With regard to this clone: One end of the junction does not line up with germline, which may come from a read error. Additional DNA sequences in this sample encode the identical CDR3. This chain uses TRBV5-1 with TRBJ2-3, with a possible D match to TRBD2 (6 bases). CDR1 is SGHRS, CDR2 YFSETQ, per germline. The CDR3 covers 14 residues. The CDR3 nucleotides are TGCGCCAGCAGTTTGGGGACTAGCACAGATACGCAGTATTTT. Translated: CASSLGTSTDTQYF. The full variable domain, in which reference TRBV5-1 and TRBJ2-3 provide the parts outside the CDR3, is KAGVTQTPRYLIKTRGQQVTLSCSPISGHRSVSWYQQTPGQGLQFLFEYFSETQRNKGNFPGRFSGRQFSNSRSEMNVSTLELGDSALYLCASSLGTSTDTQYFGPGTRLTVL.

This chain connects TRBV5-8 to TRBJ2-7; the D gene is possibly TRBD2 (6 bases). CDR1 and CDR2 from the germline V gene are SGHTS and YDEGEE. The V end lost 3 bases, the J end lost 7 bases, and 20 bases lay between the germline ends. The CDR3 covers 15 residues. The CDR3 DNA is TGTGCCAGCAGCTCGGGGGAACCAGGTCCGGGAGAGCAGTACTTC. Translating it yields CASSSGEPGPGEQYF.

V usage is TRBV7-9 and J usage is TRBJ2-3; 10 positions agree with TRBD1. The length of the CDR3 is 14 residues. Germline assignment: CDR1 SEHNR and CDR2 FQNEAQ (reference sequence). V was clipped by 6 bases and J by 8 bases; unmatched bases: 8. The CDR3 sequence is CASSYGGTGATQYF. CDR3 nucleotide sequence: TGTGCCAGCAGTTACGGGGGGACAGGGGCTACGCAGTATTTT.

The chain recombines TRBV27 with TRBJ1-5; perhaps TRBD1 as D (5 bases). Germline CDR1 is MNHEY and CDR2 is SMNVEV (reference sequence). The CDR3 contains 16 residues. The germline V and J ends were trimmed by 2 bases and 0 bases, with 11 bases remaining between them. CDR3 loop: CASSLTGYYSNQPQHF. CDR3 bases: TGTGCCAGCAGTTTAACAGGCTATTATAGCAATCAGCCCCAGCATTTT.

The chain uses TRBV19 and TRBJ2-3; D possibly corresponds to TRBD1 (5 bases). Deletions cut 2 bases from V and 4 bases from J, with 10 bases between. The germline CDR1 and CDR2 sequences are LNHDA and SQIVND (reference sequence). The CDR3 extends over 14 amino acids. CDR3 nucleotide sequence: TGTGCCAGTAGTATAAGCAGGGCGGCAGATACGCAGTATTTT. This codes for CASSISRAADTQYF.

V usage is TRBV28 and J usage is TRBJ1-2, with D uncertain. Germline CDR1 MDHEN, CDR2 SYDVKM. Trimming took 1 base from V and 7 from J, leaving 13 bases between them. This CDR3 has 14 residues. CDR3 amino acids: CASSLLDGGSGYTF. CDR3 nucleotide sequence: TGTGCCAGCAGTTTATTGGACGGAGGAAGTGGCTACACCTTC.

This clone has only a few counts. V usage is TRBV28 and J usage is TRBJ2-7, with 7 positions matching TRBD1. Germline CDR1 MDHEN, CDR2 SYDVKM. After removal of 4 bases from V and 2 bases from J, the junction contained 11 bases not matched to a gene. The CDR3 extends over 16 amino acids. The CDR3 DNA sequence: TGTGCCAGCAGTTCTTCAGGGGGACGGACTGCCTACGAGCAGTACTTC. Its protein product is CASSSSGGRTAYEQYF.

This clone has only one observation. The genes are TRBV28 and TRBJ1-1; TRBD1 might be the D (6 bases). Germline assignment: CDR1 MDHEN and CDR2 SYDVKM. The CDR3 consists of 11 residues. Trimming took off 10 bases at V and 11 bases at J, with 17 bases between the two ends. The CDR3 here is CATSGGAGAFF. CDR3 nucleotide sequence: TGTGCCACCTCGGGGGGGGCAGGGGCTTTCTTT.

The chain has TRBV6-6 and TRBJ2-2; D possibly corresponds to TRBD1 (6 bases). Trimming removed 8 bases at V and 4 bases at J, with 11 bases between. In germline, CDR1 is MNHNY, CDR2 SVGAGI (reference sequence). The length of the CDR3 is 13 residues. For the CDR3, the DNA is TGTGCCAGCTGTGGGGGCGGCACCGGGGAGCTGTTTTTT. This codes for CASCGGGTGELFF.

This clone was counted between two and nine times. V is TRBV6-1 and J is TRBJ2-3; the match to TRBD2 covers 7 bases. The V gene's germline CDR1 is MNHNS and CDR2 SASEGT. The CDR3 loop spans 13 amino acids. J lost 11 bases, V lost 6 bases, and 11 bases had no gene match. The CDR3 DNA sequence: TGTGCCAGCAGCCTAGAAGGCGGGAGCTTGCAGTATTTT. It encodes CASSLEGGSLQYF.